The 3 T cell receptor beta chains presented below share a single source sample, sequenced in a study of blood T cell repertoires in COVID-19. Clones were sequenced by immunoSEQ multiplex PCR, and TCRdb holds only the in-frame ones, with some missing. The sample has under 400,000 clones, approximately 89% seen once. The source material was PBMCs or T cells enriched from blood (not recorded which). Receptor source: a man in his forties in a cohort exposed to, infected with or recovered from COVID-19 (not recorded which).

This clone was seen once. The gene calls are TRBV25-1 and TRBJ2-4; D perhaps matches TRBD1 (5 bases). The CDR3 loop spans 13 amino acids. CDR1 is MGHDK and CDR2 is SYGVNS in the germline V gene. V lost 6 bases, J lost 11 bases, and 17 bases lay in between. In DNA form, the CDR3 reads TGTGCCAGCAGCTCCCCCACTACGACAGTTCAGTACTTC. Its translation: CASSSPTTTVQYF.

This clone was observed a few times. The chain has TRBV27 and TRBJ2-2, with a possible D match to TRBD2 (5 bases). The CDR3 is 14 amino acids. V dropped 3 bases and J dropped 8 bases, with 13 bases sitting between them. Looked up from germline, CDR1 is MNHEY and CDR2 is SMNVEV (reference sequence). DNA of the CDR3: TGTGCCAGCAGTTTTGGCCGGGATATAGGGGAGCTGTTTTTT. Its protein product is CASSFGRDIGELFF.

This clone appeared a few times. V is TRBV2 and J is TRBJ1-2; 8 bases agree with TRBD1. The germline CDR1 and CDR2 sequences are SNHLY and FYNNEI. This CDR3 has 12 amino acids. Unmatched junction bases numbered 3, after V lost 6 bases and J lost 6 bases. The CDR3 DNA reads TGTGCCAGCAGGCCGACAGGGGATGGCTACACCTTC. This encodes CASRPTGDGYTF.